The next 17 T cell receptor beta chains were all read from a single sample in a study of beta chain features in type 1 diabetes. Study-wide points: Moderately but significantly shorter TCRB CDR3s were found in Type 1 diabetes patients in all four CD4+ subsets.

No cognate antigen is known for these TCRs. Expressed TCRB transcripts were sequenced because the isolated RNA had all been reverse transcribed beforehand. Using immunoSEQ multiplex PCR, the repertoire was profiled, and TCRdb retains in-frame clones only, with some absent. The sample lists 300,000 or so clones, roughly an eighth occurring once. Source material: naive CD4+ T cells from blood. Every receptor here comes from a man in his thirties or forties with type 1 diabetes.

This clone was detected a few times. The CDR3 is CASTRESAQETQYF. The CDR3 nucleotides read TGTGCCAGCACTCGGGAGTCGGCGCAAGAGACCCAGTACTTC. The chain has TRBV2 and TRBJ2-5; a weak D match, TRBD2 (6 bases). The germline gives CDR1 SNHLY, CDR2 FYNNEI. The CDR3 consists of 14 residues. Deletions cut 7 bases from V and 2 bases from J, with 14 bases between.

This clone was seen more than once but under ten times. This chain connects TRBV7-9 to TRBJ2-1; 7 nucleotides match TRBD1. Germline CDR1 and CDR2: SEHNR and FQNEAQ (reference sequence). The J segment lost 4 bases and the V segment lost 5 bases, leaving 8 bases of the junction unmatched. CDR3 size: 15 residues. The CDR3 is CASSLRGGAYNEQFF. As DNA, the CDR3 is TGTGCCAGCAGCCTTAGAGGGGGCGCATACAATGAGCAGTTCTTC.

V usage is TRBV28 and J usage is TRBJ1-2, with 7 bases that match TRBD1. The germline V gene has CDR1 MDHEN and CDR2 SYDVKM. V trimming: 5 bases; J trimming: 8 bases; junction bases outside the gene matches: 14. The CDR3 length is 15 residues. Here the CDR3 DNA reads TGTGCCAGCAGTCCCCCAGACAGGGTCCAGGGGGGCTACACCTTC. This translates into CASSPPDRVQGGYTF.

As DNA, the CDR3 is TGTGCCAGCAGTTTATGGGGACTAGCGGGAGTAGAGACCCAGTACTTC. Translated, it gives CASSLWGLAGVETQYF. The V call is TRBV28, the J call TRBJ2-5; the match to TRBD2 covers 14 bases. J was trimmed by 4 bases and V by 0 bases; bases with no gene match: 1. The CDR3 consists of 16 residues. Germline V gene sequence: CDR1 MDHEN, CDR2 SYDVKM.

The chain combines TRBV18 with TRBJ2-5, with 13 bases lining up with TRBD2. CDR1 is KGHSH, CDR2 LQKENI, per germline. This CDR3 is 15 amino acids long. V gave up 2 bases and J gave up 3 bases; unmatched junction bases: 0. The CDR3 nucleotides are TGTGCCAGCTCACCAGGACTAGCGGGAGAAGAGACCCAGTACTTC. This sequence encodes CASSPGLAGEETQYF.

This clone was picked up a small number of times. The chain has TRBV7-8 and TRBJ2-5; possible D gene TRBD1, 5 bases. There are 13 residues in the CDR3. Trimming took 1 base from V and 5 from J, leaving 8 bases between them. From germline, CDR1 is SGHVS and CDR2 FQNEAQ. CDR3 DNA: TGTGCCAGCAGCTTAGTGGGGCAGGAGACCCAGTACTTC. Translation gives CASSLVGQETQYF.

In this sample, this clone turned up a few times. V usage is TRBV5-1 and J usage is TRBJ1-2; perhaps TRBD1 as D (5 bases). The germline V gene encodes CDR1 SGHRS and CDR2 YFSETQ. Trimming removed 0 bases from V and 5 bases from J, with 8 bases in between. The length of the CDR3 is 13 residues. This chain's CDR3 is CASSLGQRYGYTF. The CDR3 DNA sequence: TGCGCCAGCAGCTTGGGACAGCGATATGGCTACACCTTC.

On this clone: This sample also contains other DNA sequences that code for the same CDR3. This rearrangement joins TRBV5-1 to TRBJ2-6; D may be TRBD1 (5 bases). Germline CDR1 reads SGHRS; CDR2 reads YFSETQ. The CDR3 has 15 residues. V gave up 4 bases and J gave up 4 bases, with 12 bases separating them. The DNA for the CDR3 is TGCGCCAGCAGCCCCCAAGGGGCGGGGGCCAACGTCCTGACTTTC. Translated, it gives CASSPQGAGANVLTF.

In this sample, this clone turned up a few times. The chain links TRBV4-3 to TRBJ2-1; 8 positions agree with TRBD1. There are 14 residues in the CDR3. Germline-derived CDR1 and CDR2 are LGHNA and YSLEER. The V gene end was trimmed by 2 bases and the J gene end by 9 bases; junction bases not matched to a gene: 6. The CDR3 loop reads CASSQRTGRSEQFF. The CDR3 coding sequence is TGCGCCAGCAGCCAACGGACAGGGCGGAGTGAGCAGTTCTTC.

The chain uses TRBV21-1 and TRBJ2-7; TRBD2, the D gene given by the table, was not confirmed from the DNA. TRBV21-1 is designated a pseudogene. CDR3 length equals 20 residues. DNA of the CDR3: TGTGCCAGCAGCTTAACCCCCGGGACTAGCGGACCATCTACCTCCTACGAGCAGTACTTC. Amino acid sequence: CASSLTPGTSGPSTSYEQYF.

J is TRBJ2-2 and V is TRBV2; D remains ambiguous. Germline assignment: CDR1 SNHLY and CDR2 FYNNEI. The CDR3 runs 11 residues. Trimming shortened V by 11 bases and J by 6 bases, and 10 bases separated the two germline ends. DNA of the CDR3: TGTGCCGTTACATTCCCCGGGGAGCTGTTTTTT. Translating it yields CAVTFPGELFF.

The genes are TRBV2 and TRBJ1-1; the D is unclear. V was clipped by 6 bases and J by 7 bases, with 6 bases between them. Germline V gives CDR1 SNHLY, CDR2 FYNNEI. This CDR3 has 10 amino acids. For the CDR3, the DNA is TGTGCCAGCAGCCAAAATGAAGCTTTCTTT. As protein: CASSQNEAFF.

This clone showed up just a few times. CDR3 region: CASSVRDTQYF. CDR3 nucleotide sequence: TGTGCCAGCAGTGTCAGAGATACGCAGTATTTT. V usage is TRBV28 and J usage is TRBJ2-3; D remains ambiguous. The germline V gene encodes CDR1 MDHEN and CDR2 SYDVKM. V was cut by 5 bases and J by 5 bases, with 5 bases left in between. The CDR3 covers 11 residues. The full variable domain, completed using reference TRBV28 and TRBJ2-3, is DVKVTQSSRYLVKRTGEKVFLECVQDMDHENMFWYRQDPGLGLRLIYFSYDVKMKEKGDIPEGYSVSREKKERFSLILESASTNQTSMYLCASSVRDTQYFGPGTRLTVL.

The chain has TRBV5-1 and TRBJ1-2; 7 nucleotides line up with TRBD1. Trimming removed 4 bases from V and 0 bases from J; junction bases left unmatched: 6. CDR3 length equals 15 residues. The germline V gene encodes CDR1 SGHRS and CDR2 YFSETQ. The CDR3 nucleotides are TGCGCCAGCAGCCCTGGACAGGCCCCTAACTATGGCTACACCTTC. Translating it yields CASSPGQAPNYGYTF.

This clone was seen a handful of times. This rearrangement joins TRBV5-1 to TRBJ2-1; 8 bases agree with TRBD2. Germline CDR1 reads SGHRS; CDR2 reads YFSETQ. This CDR3 contains 15 residues. V was clipped by 3 bases and J by 10 bases; unmatched bases: 12. The CDR3 region has the DNA TGCGCCAGCAGCTCTAAGACTAGCGCGAGACTAGAGCAGTTCTTC. It encodes CASSSKTSARLEQFF.

This clone has just a few counts. The rearrangement links TRBV2 to TRBJ2-3, with 7 bases that match TRBD2. The CDR3 covers 14 residues. J gave up 2 bases and V 8 bases, and 7 bases lay outside the gene matches. CDR1 and CDR2 (germline): SNHLY, FYNNEI. The CDR3 protein is CASRPGGSTDTQYF. The CDR3 nucleotides read TGTGCCAGCCGGCCGGGAGGATCCACAGATACGCAGTATTTT.

CDR3 DNA: TGTGCCAGCAGCCAGGGTCTTCGGAGGGGCCCGCCCGGGGAGCTGTTTTTT. Translation: CASSQGLRRGPPGELFF. V usage is TRBV14 and J usage is TRBJ2-2, with TRBD2 as a possible D gene (6 bases). Trimming took off 3 bases at V and 6 bases at J, with 20 bases between the two ends. This CDR3 has 17 residues. The germline V gene has CDR1 SGHDN and CDR2 FVKESK.